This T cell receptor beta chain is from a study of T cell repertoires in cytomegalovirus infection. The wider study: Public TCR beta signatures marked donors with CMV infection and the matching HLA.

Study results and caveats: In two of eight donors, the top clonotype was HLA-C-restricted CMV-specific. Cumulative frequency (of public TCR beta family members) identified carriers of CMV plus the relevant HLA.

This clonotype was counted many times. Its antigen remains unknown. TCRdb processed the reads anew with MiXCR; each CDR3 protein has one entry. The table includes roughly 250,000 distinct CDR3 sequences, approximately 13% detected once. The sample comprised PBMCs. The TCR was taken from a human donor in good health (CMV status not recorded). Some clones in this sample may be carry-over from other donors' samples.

The CDR3 DNA follows: TGCGCCAGCAGCCAAGACAGGGAAGAGACCCAGTACTTC. It yields the protein CASSQDREETQYF. J is TRBJ2-5 and V is TRBV4-3, with D maybe TRBD1 (5 bases). Trimming removed 0 bases at V and 3 bases at J, with 5 bases between. This CDR3 is built from 13 residues. Germline V gene lookup returns CDR1 LGHNA and CDR2 YSLEER.